This TCR beta chain is drawn from a study of control samples from healthy donors and cancer patients. This clone has just one count. The repertoire was sequenced with immunoSEQ multiplex PCR; TCRdb's copy has only in-frame clones and lacks some. Of 160,000 or so clones listed, 93% were seen once; the top ten hold about 2.4%. V dropped 6 bases and J dropped 2; count of bases not matched to a gene: 7. Germline CDR1 LNHDA, CDR2 SQIVND (reference sequence). The CDR3 runs 15 residues. Input material: blood. This chain uses TRBV19 with TRBJ2-3; the match to TRBD2 covers 8 bases. The source of this sequence is a man in his forties or fifties in good health. CDR3 loop: CASSAGGSHTDTQYF. The CDR3 nucleotides read TGTGCCAGTAGCGCGGGGGGATCCCACACAGATACGCAGTATTTT.